The rows below give T cell receptor beta chains drawn from one sample of a study of blood T cells in healthy people across ages. TCRdb reprocessed the 5' RACE reads with MiXCR, giving one entry per CDR3 protein. The table lists fewer than 2,000,000 distinct CDR3 sequences, approximately 40% of them singletons, with about 21% in the top ten. The specimen sequenced was blood. These receptors came from a human donor in good health. Each CDR3 is given with its conserved first and last residue. Fields, in order: D gene, clone size, J gene, V gene, CDR3 protein, CDR3 DNA. The D gene is left open where the match is weak. The size of a clone is reported for some rows only, either as once, few or many, or as a class for expanded clones.

D: -
size: once
J: TRBJ2-7
V: TRBV28
CDR3: CASSFLSRLGPNYEQYF
DNA: TGTGCCAGCAGTTTTCTTTCTCGCTTGGGACCTAACTACGAGCAGTACTTC

D: -
size: few
J: TRBJ2-6
V: TRBV7-3
CDR3: CASSPNRQLGTSGANVLTF
DNA: TGTGCCAGCAGCCCAAACAGACAGCTTGGGACCTCTGGGGCCAACGTCCTGACTTTC

D: TRBD1
size: -
J: TRBJ2-7
V: TRBV7-2
CDR3: CASSSRPGQGSYEQYF
DNA: TGTGCCAGCAGCTCCCGGCCGGGACAGGGGTCTTACGAGCAGTACTTC

D: -
size: few
J: TRBJ2-3
V: TRBV9
CDR3: CASSVDSGGDTQYF
DNA: TGTGCCAGCAGCGTAGACAGTGGAGGTGATACGCAGTATTTT

D: -
size: -
J: TRBJ1-2
V: TRBV6-2/TRBV6-3
CDR3: CASSLIQGDYTF
DNA: TGTGCCAGCAGTTTGATCCAAGGAGACTACACCTTC

D: -
size: -
J: TRBJ2-1
V: TRBV7-2
CDR3: CASVGGNEQFF
DNA: TGTGCCAGCGTGGGGGGTAATGAGCAGTTCTTC

D: -
size: -
J: TRBJ1-2
V: TRBV12-3/TRBV12-4
CDR3: CAGTGMAGENYGYTF
DNA: TGTGCCGGCACTGGAATGGCCGGGGAAAACTATGGCTACACCTTC

D: TRBD1
size: few
J: TRBJ1-1
V: TRBV29-1
CDR3: CSVDRGLNIEAFF
DNA: TGCAGCGTGGACAGGGGGCTGAACATTGAAGCTTTCTTT

D: -
size: many
J: TRBJ2-3
V: TRBV7-3
CDR3: CASSLGITDTQYF
DNA: TGTGCCAGCAGCTTAGGCATCACAGATACGCAGTATTTT

D: TRBD1
size: -
J: TRBJ2-7
V: TRBV7-9
CDR3: CASSSGQAYSYEQYF
DNA: TGTGCCAGCAGCTCGGGACAGGCCTATTCCTACGAGCAGTACTTC

D: -
size: -
J: TRBJ2-7
V: TRBV20-1
CDR3: CSARVSRAYEQYF
DNA: TGCAGTGCTAGAGTATCCAGGGCCTACGAGCAGTACTTC

D: TRBD1
size: -
J: TRBJ1-2
V: TRBV7-2
CDR3: CASSARTGPNYGYTF
DNA: TGTGCCAGCAGCGCCCGGACAGGGCCTAACTATGGCTACACCTTC

D: -
size: many
J: TRBJ2-7
V: TRBV5-1
CDR3: CASSPRTDNYEQYF
DNA: TGCGCCAGCAGCCCTCGGACGGACAACTACGAGCAGTACTTC

D: -
size: -
J: TRBJ2-7
V: TRBV20-1
CDR3: CSASQMGGRDEQYF
DNA: TGCAGTGCTAGTCAGATGGGGGGCAGAGACGAGCAGTACTTC

D: TRBD2
size: few
J: TRBJ2-1
V: TRBV7-2
CDR3: CASSLVGGGLGNEQFF
DNA: TGTGCCAGCAGCTTAGTTGGGGGGGGATTGGGTAATGAGCAGTTCTTC

D: -
size: few
J: TRBJ2-5
V: TRBV7-2
CDR3: CASSRRPQETQYF
DNA: TGTGCCAGCAGCCGTCGACCACAAGAGACCCAGTACTTC

D: -
size: few
J: TRBJ1-5
V: TRBV6-5
CDR3: CASRRDIKGDQPQHF
DNA: TGTGCCAGCAGACGGGACATCAAGGGGGATCAGCCCCAGCATTTT

D: -
size: few
J: TRBJ2-1
V: TRBV2
CDR3: CASSEVYPYNEQFF
DNA: TGTGCCAGCAGTGAAGTGTACCCCTACAATGAGCAGTTCTTC

D: -
size: -
J: TRBJ1-5
V: TRBV7-2
CDR3: CASSSGWGAAQHF
DNA: TGTGCCAGCAGCTCCGGTTGGGGGGCGGCCCAGCATTTT

D: -
size: few
J: TRBJ2-7
V: TRBV4-1
CDR3: CASSQVNRVYEQYF
DNA: TGCGCCAGCAGCCAAGTCAACAGGGTTTACGAGCAGTACTTC

D: -
size: -
J: TRBJ2-1
V: TRBV3-1
CDR3: CASSREAGGQFF
DNA: TGTGCCAGCAGCCGCGAGGCGGGCGGGCAGTTCTTC

D: TRBD2
size: few
J: TRBJ2-6
V: TRBV6-2/TRBV6-3
CDR3: CASRDGGGTGANVLTF
DNA: TGTGCCAGCAGGGATGGGGGGGGAACTGGGGCCAACGTCCTGACTTTC

D: -
size: -
J: TRBJ2-5
V: TRBV10-3
CDR3: CAISGAAGTQYF
DNA: TGTGCCATCAGCGGTGCAGCCGGGACCCAGTACTTC

D: -
size: once
J: TRBJ1-5
V: TRBV4-2
CDR3: CASSPLAPSDQPQHF
DNA: TGTGCCAGCAGTCCCCTAGCTCCGTCCGATCAGCCCCAGCATTTT

D: -
size: few
J: TRBJ2-3
V: TRBV3-1
CDR3: CASSPRGRRGAQYF
DNA: TGTGCCAGCAGCCCCCGGGGCCGCCGTGGGGCGCAGTATTTT

D: -
size: -
J: TRBJ2-7
V: TRBV5-1
CDR3: CASSLGPGETYEQYF
DNA: TGCGCCAGCAGCTTGGGTCCGGGGGAAACCTACGAGCAGTACTTC

D: -
size: -
J: TRBJ2-5
V: TRBV7-2
CDR3: CASSLLVSSWEETQYF
DNA: TGTGCCAGCAGCTTACTGGTCAGTAGCTGGGAAGAGACCCAGTACTTC

D: -
size: once
J: TRBJ2-2
V: TRBV7-2
CDR3: CASSSTGRVFANTGELFF
DNA: TGTGCCAGCAGCTCTACGGGACGGGTGTTCGCGAACACCGGGGAGCTGTTTTTT

D: TRBD1
size: few
J: TRBJ1-5
V: TRBV6-5
CDR3: CASSRGQGTNQPQHF
DNA: TGTGCCAGCAGTAGAGGACAGGGGACCAATCAGCCCCAGCATTTT

D: TRBD1
size: -
J: TRBJ2-5
V: TRBV11-2
CDR3: CASSSRTGFYETQYF
DNA: TGTGCCAGCAGCTCCCGGACAGGGTTTTACGAGACCCAGTACTTC

D: TRBD2
size: -
J: TRBJ2-5
V: TRBV7-2
CDR3: CASSSNAIGTSGGETQYF
DNA: TGTGCCAGCAGCTCTAACGCCATCGGGACTAGCGGTGGTGAGACCCAGTACTTC

D: -
size: -
J: TRBJ1-1
V: TRBV29-1
CDR3: CSVSGESRAFRDEAFF
DNA: TGCAGCGTCTCCGGTGAGAGCAGGGCCTTTAGGGATGAAGCTTTCTTT

D: -
size: few
J: TRBJ1-2
V: TRBV7-9
CDR3: CASSIHYGYTF
DNA: TGTGCCAGCAGCATACACTATGGCTACACCTTC

D: -
size: -
J: TRBJ1-6
V: TRBV7-3
CDR3: CASSLTEVPGLKDSPLHF
DNA: TGTGCCAGCAGCTTAACTGAAGTTCCCGGATTGAAAGATTCACCCCTCCACTTT

D: -
size: few
J: TRBJ2-5
V: TRBV11-3
CDR3: CASSPRQGRQETQYF
DNA: TGTGCCAGCAGCCCCCGACAAGGGAGGCAAGAGACCCAGTACTTC

D: TRBD2
size: -
J: TRBJ2-1
V: TRBV4-3
CDR3: CASSQYSGGRRDEQFF
DNA: TGCGCCAGCAGCCAATATAGCGGGGGGCGGCGGGATGAGCAGTTCTTC

D: -
size: few
J: TRBJ2-3
V: TRBV5-1
CDR3: CASSFKAGSTDTQYF
DNA: TGCGCCAGCAGCTTCAAGGCGGGGAGCACAGATACGCAGTATTTT

D: TRBD1
size: -
J: TRBJ1-2
V: TRBV29-1
CDR3: CSVPTGTGGSGYTF
DNA: TGCAGCGTACCAACCGGGACAGGGGGCTCCGGCTACACCTTC

D: TRBD2
size: few
J: TRBJ2-5
V: TRBV20-1
CDR3: CSASWERGVKETQYF
DNA: TGCAGTGCTAGCTGGGAGCGGGGGGTAAAAGAGACCCAGTACTTC

D: -
size: few
J: TRBJ2-4
V: TRBV6-2/TRBV6-3
CDR3: CASMGAGKNIQYF
DNA: TGTGCCAGCATGGGGGCAGGCAAAAACATTCAGTACTTC

D: -
size: -
J: TRBJ1-4
V: TRBV7-9
CDR3: CASTRTREKLFF
DNA: TGTGCCAGCACTCGGACAAGAGAAAAACTGTTTTTT

D: -
size: few
J: TRBJ2-7
V: TRBV6-2/TRBV6-3
CDR3: CASSYRLSYEQYF
DNA: TGTGCCAGCAGTTATAGACTTTCCTACGAGCAGTACTTC

D: TRBD1
size: few
J: TRBJ1-1
V: TRBV29-1
CDR3: CSPWDSRRSEAFF
DNA: TGCAGCCCCTGGGACAGTCGGAGGAGTGAAGCTTTCTTT

D: -
size: -
J: TRBJ2-1
V: TRBV29-1
CDR3: CSVGRTDGQFF
DNA: TGCAGCGTTGGTAGGACCGATGGGCAGTTCTTC

D: TRBD1
size: -
J: TRBJ1-4
V: TRBV6-5
CDR3: CASSRQGVDEKLFF
DNA: TGTGCCAGCAGTCGGCAGGGGGTGGATGAAAAACTGTTTTTT

D: -
size: -
J: TRBJ1-1
V: TRBV6-6
CDR3: CASSYRTSYTEAFF
DNA: TGTGCCAGCAGTTACAGGACATCGTACACTGAAGCTTTCTTT

D: -
size: -
J: TRBJ2-5
V: TRBV29-1
CDR3: CSVIGVQETQYF
DNA: TGCAGCGTTATAGGGGTTCAAGAGACCCAGTACTTC

D: TRBD2
size: many
J: TRBJ2-5
V: TRBV20-1
CDR3: CSAYTGGDVQETQYF
DNA: TGCAGTGCTTATACCGGGGGGGATGTTCAAGAGACCCAGTACTTC